These 20 T cell receptor beta chains share one sample of origin, sequenced in a study of blood T cells in healthy people across ages. Using a J-beta primer mix together with a sample-barcoded 5' primer, a second PCR was run for roughly 7 to 12 cycles. MiXCR was run by TCRdb on the 5' RACE reads, yielding one entry per CDR3 protein. The table has about 1,800,000 distinct CDR3 sequences, 25% to 30% seen once. The specimen sequenced was blood. The receptors shown here come from a woman in her 30s in good health.

This clonotype was recorded a few times. The rearrangement uses TRBV18 and TRBJ2-1; 9 bases are shared with TRBD2. Germline lookup yields CDR1 KGHSH and CDR2 LQKENI. The CDR3 runs to 17 residues. Germline trimming cut 0 bases from V and 7 bases from J; bases unmatched to any gene: 10. The CDR3 nucleotides are TGTGCCAGCTCACCACCGCAACAAGCGGGAGGACTAAATGAGCAGTTCTTC. Amino acid sequence: CASSPPQQAGGLNEQFF.

As to this clonotype: The junction departs from the called germline gene at one end, perhaps through a read error. The chain is built from TRBV12-3 or TRBV12-4 and TRBJ2-3, with D perhaps matching TRBD1 or TRBD2 (6 bases each). The CDR3 spans 15 residues. In DNA form, the CDR3 reads TGTGCCAGCAGCAGTCTAGGGGGGATGACAGATATGCAGTATTTT. This gives the protein CASSSLGGMTDMQYF.

This clonotype was seen more than once but under ten times. This chain connects TRBV6-5 to TRBJ2-1; perhaps TRBD1 as D (6 bases). Germline V gene data show CDR1 as MNHEY and CDR2 as SVGAGI. There are 15 residues in the CDR3. Trimming shortened V by 5 bases and J by 4 bases, and 15 bases separated the two germline ends. CDR3 sequence: CASSPLTGNYNEQFF. The CDR3 DNA reads TGTGCCAGCAGTCCCCTGACAGGAAATTACAATGAGCAGTTCTTC.

The V gene is TRBV12-3 or TRBV12-4, the J gene TRBJ2-7; no definite D call. Trimming stripped 2 bases from V and 5 bases from J, with 16 bases between. The CDR3 length is 15 residues. The chain's CDR3 is CASSLNSFVVDEQYF. The CDR3 bases are TGTGCCAGCAGTTTAAACAGCTTCGTGGTCGACGAGCAGTACTTC.

This clonotype has more than one count but fewer than ten. This chain connects TRBV28 to TRBJ1-5, with a tentative D call TRBD1 (5 bases). CDR3 length: 15 amino acids. Trimming took 5 bases from V and 0 from J, leaving 11 bases between them. Germline V gives CDR1 MDHEN, CDR2 SYDVKM. The CDR3 sequence is CASSQLRGSNQPQHF. CDR3 bases: TGTGCCAGCAGTCAATTAAGGGGTAGCAATCAGCCCCAGCATTTT.

This clonotype showed up just a few times. This chain joins TRBV5-1 and TRBJ1-2; maybe TRBD1 (5 bases). The V and J ends lost 0 bases and 0 bases respectively, with 9 bases between them. There are 15 residues in the CDR3. Germline V gene lookup returns CDR1 SGHRS and CDR2 YFSETQ. This CDR3 reads CASSLGQPANYGYTF. As DNA, the CDR3 is TGCGCCAGCAGCTTGGGACAGCCGGCTAACTATGGCTACACCTTC. The full variable domain, its missing parts supplied by reference TRBV5-1 and TRBJ1-2, is KAGVTQTPRYLIKTRGQQVTLSCSPISGHRSVSWYQQTPGQGLQFLFEYFSETQRNKGNFPGRFSGRQFSNSRSEMNVSTLELGDSALYLCASSLGQPANYGYTFGSGTRLTVV.

Comments on this clonotype: One end of the junction is discordant with germline, which a read error may explain. The rearrangement links TRBV9 to TRBJ1-2; 8 nucleotides match TRBD1. The germline CDR1 and CDR2 sequences are SGDLS and YYNGEE. This CDR3 contains 15 residues. The CDR3 region has the DNA TGTGCCGGCAGCCCATCGGACAGGGATAGAAATGGCTACACCTTC. The encoded protein is CAGSPSDRDRNGYTF. Looking up the rest from reference TRBV9 and TRBJ1-2 gives the full variable domain: DSGVTQTPKHLITATGQRVTLRCSPRSGDLSVYWYQQSLDQGLQFLIQYYNGEERAKGNILERFSAQQFPDLHSELNLSSLELGDSALYFCAGSPSDRDRNGYTFGSGTRLTVV.

The chain couples TRBV3-1 to TRBJ2-1; 14 bases fit TRBD2. V was pared by 0 bases and J by 5 bases, with 9 bases of the junction left unmatched. This CDR3 has 19 residues. Germline CDR1 is LGHDT and CDR2 is YNNKEL (reference sequence). The CDR3 DNA reads as TGTGCCAGCAGCCAAGATCTTGCGACTAGCGGGAGGGCCCACAATGAGCAGTTCTTC. Translation: CASSQDLATSGRAHNEQFF.

Only a few counts were recorded for this clonotype. The V call is TRBV29-1, the J call TRBJ1-1; no firm D call. The CDR3 is made up of 11 amino acids. V was cut by 3 bases and J by 11 bases, with 13 bases left in between. Germline assignment: CDR1 SQVTM and CDR2 ANQGSEA. The CDR3 is CSVERGVEAFF. CDR3 sequence (DNA): TGCAGCGTTGAGCGCGGGGTAGAGGCTTTCTTT.

The chain joins TRBV5-1 to TRBJ1-1; D may be TRBD1 (5 bases). This CDR3 has 14 residues. Per germline, CDR1 SGHRS and CDR2 YFSETQ. V was clipped by 4 bases and J by 0 bases, with 10 bases between them. The CDR3 region is CASSGGRLNTEAFF. The CDR3 nucleotides read TGCGCCAGCAGCGGGGGACGGCTGAACACTGAAGCTTTCTTT.

This clonotype was detected a few times. This chain joins TRBV4-3 and TRBJ1-5; 8 bases line up with TRBD1. This CDR3 has 15 residues. Germline V gives CDR1 LGHNA, CDR2 YSLEER. V gave up 4 bases and J gave up 6 bases; unmatched junction bases: 8. The CDR3 protein is CASSPTGDEGQPQHF. The CDR3 nucleotides read TGCGCCAGCAGCCCGACAGGGGATGAGGGTCAGCCCCAGCATTTT.

This chain links TRBV24-1 with TRBJ2-5; tentatively, D is TRBD1 or TRBD2 (5 bases each). CDR3 length equals 13 residues. Looked up from germline, CDR1 is KGHDR and CDR2 is SFDVKD. V shed 6 bases and J shed 11 bases, with 18 bases lying between them. The CDR3 sequence: CATSNGAGMEQYF. CDR3 sequence (DNA): TGTGCCACCAGTAACGGGGCTGGAATGGAACAGTACTTC.

The V gene is TRBV5-5, the J gene TRBJ2-5, with a weak D call TRBD2 (6 bases). The CDR3 has 14 residues. The V end lost 0 bases, the J end lost 5 bases, and 11 bases lay between the germline ends. The germline V gene has CDR1 SGHKS and CDR2 YYEKEE (reference sequence). CDR3 sequence reads: CASSLDAGYETQYF. The CDR3 bases are TGTGCCAGCAGCTTGGATGCGGGGTACGAGACCCAGTACTTC.

This clonotype was counted between two and nine times. The genes are TRBV20-1 and TRBJ2-1; 12 nucleotides match TRBD2. The CDR3 spans 15 residues. Germline trimming cut 3 bases from V and 2 bases from J; bases unmatched to any gene: 2. Germline V CDR1 and CDR2: DFQATT, SNEGSKA (reference sequence). CDR3 region: CSASLAGGAYNEQFF. The CDR3 DNA reads TGCAGTGCTAGCCTAGCGGGGGGGGCCTACAATGAGCAGTTCTTC.

The sample holds a few counts of this clonotype. This chain links TRBV29-1 with TRBJ1-2, with 10 bases that match TRBD1. Germline trimming cut 5 bases from V and 8 bases from J; bases unmatched to any gene: 5. The CDR3 has 12 amino acids. The germline CDR1 and CDR2 sequences are SQVTM and ANQGSEA. CDR3 sequence: CSVTGTGAGYTF. In nucleotides, the CDR3 is TGCAGCGTTACGGGGACAGGGGCAGGCTACACCTTC. The full variable domain, completed using reference TRBV29-1 and TRBJ1-2, is SAVISQKPSRDICQRGTSLTIQCQVDSQVTMMFWYRQQPGQSLTLIATANQGSEATYESGFVIDKFPISRPNLTFSTLTVSNMSPEDSSIYLCSVTGTGAGYTFGSGTRLTVV.

This chain connects TRBV6-1 to TRBJ1-2; D remains unclear. This CDR3 is built from 17 residues. Germline CDR1 is MNHNS and CDR2 is SASEGT. The germline V and J ends were trimmed by 3 bases and 4 bases, with 21 bases remaining between them. CDR3 protein: CASSDLLGVGETYGYTF. The CDR3 DNA reads TGTGCCAGCAGTGACCTGCTTGGTGTTGGAGAGACCTATGGCTACACCTTC.

J is TRBJ1-1 and V is TRBV12-3 or TRBV12-4, with D maybe TRBD1 (5 bases). V lost 7 bases, J lost 3 bases, and 9 bases lay in between. This CDR3 has 12 amino acids. The CDR3 DNA reads TGTGCCAGCACTGGGGGTTACACTGAAGCTTTCTTT. Translation gives CASTGGYTEAFF.

This clonotype was recorded a few times. V gene TRBV2 combines with J gene TRBJ2-7, with TRBD2 matching over 13 bases. This CDR3 comprises 17 residues. V shed 5 bases and J 3 bases; nucleotides not matched to a gene: 10. The germline V gene has CDR1 SNHLY and CDR2 FYNNEI. This CDR3 is CASSPTSGGPNLYEQYF. The CDR3 region has the DNA TGTGCCAGCAGTCCGACTAGCGGGGGGCCCAACCTCTACGAGCAGTACTTC.

The chain joins TRBV7-9 to TRBJ2-1; 10 bases line up with TRBD2. The V segment lost 2 bases and the J segment 8 bases; nucleotides outside the gene matches: 12. Germline V CDR1 and CDR2: SEHNR, FQNEAQ (reference sequence). CDR3 length equals 17 residues. CDR3: CASSLISGGAKNDEQFF. The CDR3 DNA follows: TGTGCCAGCAGCTTAATAAGCGGGGGGGCTAAAAACGATGAGCAGTTCTTC.

This clonotype turned up a few times. The J gene is TRBJ2-7, the V gene TRBV20-1; TRBD2 is a possible D gene (5 bases). CDR1 and CDR2 (germline): DFQATT, SNEGSKA (reference sequence). The CDR3 is made up of 13 amino acids. The germline V and J ends were trimmed by 5 bases and 2 bases, with 13 bases remaining between them. CDR3 protein: CSAEDSRTYEQYF. The CDR3 nucleotides are TGCAGTGCTGAGGACTCGAGGACCTACGAGCAGTACTTC.